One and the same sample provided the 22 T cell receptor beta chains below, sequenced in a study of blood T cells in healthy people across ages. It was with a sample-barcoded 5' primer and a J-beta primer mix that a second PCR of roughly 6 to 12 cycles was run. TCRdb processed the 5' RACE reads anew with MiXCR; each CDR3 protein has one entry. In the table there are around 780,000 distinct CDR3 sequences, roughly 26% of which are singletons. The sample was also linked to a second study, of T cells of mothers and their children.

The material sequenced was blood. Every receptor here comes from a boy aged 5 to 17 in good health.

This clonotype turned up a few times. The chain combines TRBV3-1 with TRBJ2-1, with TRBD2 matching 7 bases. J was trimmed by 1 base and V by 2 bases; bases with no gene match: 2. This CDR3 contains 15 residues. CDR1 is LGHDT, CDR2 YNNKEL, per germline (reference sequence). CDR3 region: CASSQSGVSYNEQFF. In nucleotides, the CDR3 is TGTGCCAGCAGCCAAAGCGGGGTTTCCTACAATGAGCAGTTCTTC.

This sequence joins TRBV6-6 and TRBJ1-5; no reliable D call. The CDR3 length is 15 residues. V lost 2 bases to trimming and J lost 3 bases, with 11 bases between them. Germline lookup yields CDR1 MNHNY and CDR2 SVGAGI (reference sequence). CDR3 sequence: CASSYPGGVNQPQHF. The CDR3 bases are TGTGCCAGCAGTTACCCCGGTGGGGTCAATCAGCCCCAGCATTTT.

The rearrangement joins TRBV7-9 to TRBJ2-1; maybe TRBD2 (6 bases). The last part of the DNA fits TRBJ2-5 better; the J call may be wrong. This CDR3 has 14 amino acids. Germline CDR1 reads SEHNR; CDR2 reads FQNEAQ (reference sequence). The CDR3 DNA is TGTGCCAGCGGCCCTGGGTCGGGAGCAGAGACCCAGTACTTC. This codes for CASGPGSGAETQYF.

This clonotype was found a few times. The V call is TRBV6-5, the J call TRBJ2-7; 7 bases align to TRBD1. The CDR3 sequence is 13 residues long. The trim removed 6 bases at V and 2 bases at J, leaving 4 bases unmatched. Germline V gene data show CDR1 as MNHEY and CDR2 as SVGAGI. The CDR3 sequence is CASRWTGPYEQYF. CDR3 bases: TGTGCCAGCAGGTGGACAGGCCCCTACGAGCAGTACTTC.

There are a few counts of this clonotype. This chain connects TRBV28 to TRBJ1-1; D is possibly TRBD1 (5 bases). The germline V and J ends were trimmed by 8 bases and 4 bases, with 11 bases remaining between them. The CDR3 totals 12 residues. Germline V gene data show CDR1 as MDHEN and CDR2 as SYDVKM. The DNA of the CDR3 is TGTGCCAGCGGGGCGGGATTCACTGAAGCTTTCTTT. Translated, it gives CASGAGFTEAFF.

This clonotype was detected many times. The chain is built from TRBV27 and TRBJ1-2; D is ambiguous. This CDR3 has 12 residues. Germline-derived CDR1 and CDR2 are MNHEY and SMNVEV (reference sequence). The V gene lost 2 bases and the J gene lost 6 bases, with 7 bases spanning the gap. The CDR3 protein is CASSLGGNGYTF. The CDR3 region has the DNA TGTGCCAGCAGTTTAGGAGGGAATGGCTACACCTTC.

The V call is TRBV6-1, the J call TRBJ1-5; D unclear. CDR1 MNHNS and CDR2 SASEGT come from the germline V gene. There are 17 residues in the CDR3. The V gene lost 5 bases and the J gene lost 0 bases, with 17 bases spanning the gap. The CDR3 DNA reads TGTGCCAGCAGTCGGAGTGTCTTAGGAATTAGCAATCAGCCCCAGCATTTT. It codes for CASSRSVLGISNQPQHF.

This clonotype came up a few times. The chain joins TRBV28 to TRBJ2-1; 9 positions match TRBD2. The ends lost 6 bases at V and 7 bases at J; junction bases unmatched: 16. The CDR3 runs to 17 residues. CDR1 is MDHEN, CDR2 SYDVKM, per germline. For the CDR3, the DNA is TGTGCCAGCAGCCGCCGGCCCAGGCGGGGGGGCCAAAATGAGCAGTTCTTC. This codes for CASSRRPRRGGQNEQFF.

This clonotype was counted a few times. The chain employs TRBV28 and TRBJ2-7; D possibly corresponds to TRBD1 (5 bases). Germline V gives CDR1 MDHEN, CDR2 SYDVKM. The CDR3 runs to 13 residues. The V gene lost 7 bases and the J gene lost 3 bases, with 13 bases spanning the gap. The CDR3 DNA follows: TGTGCCAGCACCCTCCGAGACAGCTACGAGCAGTACTTC. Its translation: CASTLRDSYEQYF.

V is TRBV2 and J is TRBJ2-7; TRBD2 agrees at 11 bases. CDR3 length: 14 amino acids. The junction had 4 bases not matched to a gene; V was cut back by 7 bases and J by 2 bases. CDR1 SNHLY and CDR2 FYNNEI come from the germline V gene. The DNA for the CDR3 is TGTGCCAGCAAAATAGCGGGGGGGCCCTACGAGCAGTACTTC. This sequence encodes CASKIAGGPYEQYF. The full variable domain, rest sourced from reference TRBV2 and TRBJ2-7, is EPEVTQTPSHQVTQMGQEVILRCVPISNHLYFYWYRQILGQKVEFLVSFYNNEISEKSEIFDDQFSVERPDGSNFTLKIRSTKLEDSAMYFCASKIAGGPYEQYFGPGTRLTVT.

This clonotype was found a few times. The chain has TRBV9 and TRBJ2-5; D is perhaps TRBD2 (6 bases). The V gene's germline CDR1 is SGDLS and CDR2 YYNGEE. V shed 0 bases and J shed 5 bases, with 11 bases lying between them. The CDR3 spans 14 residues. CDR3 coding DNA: TGTGCCAGCAGCGTAGTCGGGAGTGGGGAGACCCAGTACTTC. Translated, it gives CASSVVGSGETQYF.

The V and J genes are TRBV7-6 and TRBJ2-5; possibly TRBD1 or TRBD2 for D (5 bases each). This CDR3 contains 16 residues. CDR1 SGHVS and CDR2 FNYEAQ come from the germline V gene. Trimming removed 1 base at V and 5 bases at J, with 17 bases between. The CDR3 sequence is CASSLDPGTSRETQYF. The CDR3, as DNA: TGTGCCAGCAGCTTAGACCCGGGGACCTCCAGGGAGACCCAGTACTTC.

CDR3 sequence reads: CASSQDRSLNTEAFF. CDR3 sequence (DNA): TGCGCCAGCAGCCAAGATCGAAGCTTGAACACTGAAGCTTTCTTT. This chain joins TRBV4-1 and TRBJ1-1, with D unresolved. CDR1 and CDR2 from the germline V gene are MGHRA and YSYEKL. The CDR3 covers 15 residues. The germline V and J ends were trimmed by 0 bases and 0 bases, with 8 bases remaining between them.

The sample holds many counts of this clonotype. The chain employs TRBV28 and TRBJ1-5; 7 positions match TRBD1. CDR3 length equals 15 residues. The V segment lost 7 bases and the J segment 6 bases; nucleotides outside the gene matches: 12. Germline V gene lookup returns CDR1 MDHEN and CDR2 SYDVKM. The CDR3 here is CASTFTGARGQPQHF. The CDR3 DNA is TGTGCCAGCACCTTCACAGGGGCCCGCGGTCAGCCCCAGCATTTT.

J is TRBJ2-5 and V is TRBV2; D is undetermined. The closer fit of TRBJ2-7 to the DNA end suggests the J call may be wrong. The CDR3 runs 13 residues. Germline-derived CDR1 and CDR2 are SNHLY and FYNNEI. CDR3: CASTRVSSYEQYF. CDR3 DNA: TGTGCCAGCACCCGGGTGAGCTCCTACGAGCAGTACTTC.

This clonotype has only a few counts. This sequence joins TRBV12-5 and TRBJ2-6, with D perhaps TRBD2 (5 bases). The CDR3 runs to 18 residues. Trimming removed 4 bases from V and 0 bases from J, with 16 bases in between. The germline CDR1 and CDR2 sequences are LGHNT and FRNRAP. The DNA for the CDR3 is TGTGCTAGTGGTTCCTCCGGGATACACCCCTCTGGGGCCAACGTCCTGACTTTC. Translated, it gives CASGSSGIHPSGANVLTF.

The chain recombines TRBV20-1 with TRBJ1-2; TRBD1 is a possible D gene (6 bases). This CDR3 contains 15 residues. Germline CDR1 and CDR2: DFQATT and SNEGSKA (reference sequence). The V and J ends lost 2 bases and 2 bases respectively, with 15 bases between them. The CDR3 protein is CSARISSTGNYGYTF. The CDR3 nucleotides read TGCAGTGCTAGAATATCTTCTACAGGGAACTATGGCTACACCTTC.

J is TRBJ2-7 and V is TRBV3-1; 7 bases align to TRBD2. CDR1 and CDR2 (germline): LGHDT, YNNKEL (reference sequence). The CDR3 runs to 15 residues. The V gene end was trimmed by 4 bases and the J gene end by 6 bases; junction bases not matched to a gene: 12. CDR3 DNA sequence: TGTGCCAGCAGCCGACGGGAGGTGCGGGGAAGCGAGCAGTACTTC. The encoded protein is CASSRREVRGSEQYF.

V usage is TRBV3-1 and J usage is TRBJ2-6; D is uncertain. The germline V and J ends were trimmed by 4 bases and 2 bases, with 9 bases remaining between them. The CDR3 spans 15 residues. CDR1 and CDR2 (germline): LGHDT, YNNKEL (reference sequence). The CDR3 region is CASSLTIAGANVLTF. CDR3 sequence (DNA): TGTGCCAGCAGCCTCACTATAGCTGGGGCCAACGTCCTGACTTTC.

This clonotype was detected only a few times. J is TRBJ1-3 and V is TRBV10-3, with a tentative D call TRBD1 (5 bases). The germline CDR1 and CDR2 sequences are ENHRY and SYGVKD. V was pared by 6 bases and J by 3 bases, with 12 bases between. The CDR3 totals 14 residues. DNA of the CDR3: TGTGCCATCAGATCCTCAGGGCTTGGAAACACCATATATTTT. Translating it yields CAIRSSGLGNTIYF.

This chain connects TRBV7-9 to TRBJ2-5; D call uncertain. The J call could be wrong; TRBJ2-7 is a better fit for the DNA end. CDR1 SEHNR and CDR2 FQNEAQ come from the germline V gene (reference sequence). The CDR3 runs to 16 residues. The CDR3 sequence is CASSLGVSPPPYEQYF. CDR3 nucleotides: TGTGCCAGCAGCTTAGGGGTTAGCCCTCCACCTTACGAGCAGTACTTC.

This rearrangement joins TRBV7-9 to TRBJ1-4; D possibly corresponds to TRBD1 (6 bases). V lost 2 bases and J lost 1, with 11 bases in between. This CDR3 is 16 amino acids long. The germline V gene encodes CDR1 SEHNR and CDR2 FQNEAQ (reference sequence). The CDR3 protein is CASSLTGPGTNEKLFF. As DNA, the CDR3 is TGTGCCAGCAGCTTAACAGGGCCGGGAACTAATGAAAAACTGTTTTTT.